The subject of this entry is one TCR beta chain. The V gene's germline CDR1 is MGHDK and CDR2 SYGVNS. CDR3 length equals 15 residues. Trimming cost V 7 bases and J 7 bases; bases outside gene matches: 10. The data belong to a study of molecular identifiers for immune sequencing clone quantification. TCRdb processed the PCR reads anew with MiXCR; each CDR3 protein has one entry. The repertoire includes over 550,000 distinct CDR3 sequences, 25% of them detected once, and 0.78% sits in the top ten. The receptor was derived from a human donor in good health. Some libraries in this study had Jurkat cell RNA spiked in. Sequenced sample: naive CD8+ T cells from blood, with Jurkat cell RNA spiked in. Subset noted: FACS-sorted CD8+CD4-CCR7+CD45RA+ naive T cells. The J gene is TRBJ2-1, the V gene TRBV25-1; TRBD1 matches at 10 bases. The CDR3 spells CASTFGQGGRNEQFF. The CDR3 DNA sequence: TGTGCCAGCACCTTTGGACAGGGGGGACGTAATGAGCAGTTCTTC.